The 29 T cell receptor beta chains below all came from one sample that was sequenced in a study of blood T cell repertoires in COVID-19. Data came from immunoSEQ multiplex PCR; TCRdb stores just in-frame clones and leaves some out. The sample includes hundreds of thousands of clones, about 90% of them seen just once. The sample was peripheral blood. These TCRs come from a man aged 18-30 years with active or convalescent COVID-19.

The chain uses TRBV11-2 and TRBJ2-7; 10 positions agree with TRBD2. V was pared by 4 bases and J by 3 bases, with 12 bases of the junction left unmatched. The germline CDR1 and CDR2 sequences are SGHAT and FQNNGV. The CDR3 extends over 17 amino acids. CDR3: CASSSHNGASGSYEQYF. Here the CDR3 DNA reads TGTGCCAGCAGCTCACATAATGGGGCTAGCGGGAGCTACGAGCAGTACTTC.

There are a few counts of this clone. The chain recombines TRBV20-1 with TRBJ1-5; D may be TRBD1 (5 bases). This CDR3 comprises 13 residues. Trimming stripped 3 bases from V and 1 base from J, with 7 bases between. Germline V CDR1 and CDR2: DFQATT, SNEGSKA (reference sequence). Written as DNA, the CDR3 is TGCAGTGCTAGTTCAGGGAGCAATCAGCCCCAGCATTTT. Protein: CSASSGSNQPQHF.

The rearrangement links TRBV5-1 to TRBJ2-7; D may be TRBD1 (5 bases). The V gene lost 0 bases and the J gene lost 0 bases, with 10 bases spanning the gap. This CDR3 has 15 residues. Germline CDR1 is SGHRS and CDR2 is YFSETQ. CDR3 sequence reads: CASSLGGQSSYEQYF. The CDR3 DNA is TGCGCCAGCAGCTTGGGGGGCCAATCCTCCTACGAGCAGTACTTC.

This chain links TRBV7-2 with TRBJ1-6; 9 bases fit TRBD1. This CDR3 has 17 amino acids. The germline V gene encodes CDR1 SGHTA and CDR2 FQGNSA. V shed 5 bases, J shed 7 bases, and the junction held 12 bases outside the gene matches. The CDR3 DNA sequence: TGTGCCAGCAGCCGGGCGGACAGGGGCCTTGGGAATTCACCCCTCCACTTT. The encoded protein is CASSRADRGLGNSPLHF. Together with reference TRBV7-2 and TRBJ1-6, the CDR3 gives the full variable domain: GAGVSQSPSNKVTEKGKDVELRCDPISGHTALYWYRQSLGQGLEFLIYFQGNSAPDKSGLPSDRFSAERTGGSVSTLTIQRTQQEDSAVYLCASSRADRGLGNSPLHFGNGTRLTVT.

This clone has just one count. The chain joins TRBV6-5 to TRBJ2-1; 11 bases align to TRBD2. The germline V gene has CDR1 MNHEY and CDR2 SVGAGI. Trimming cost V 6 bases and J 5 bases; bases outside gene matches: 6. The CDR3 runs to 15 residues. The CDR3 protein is CASRKRLAGHNEQFF. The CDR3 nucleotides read TGTGCCAGCAGGAAAAGACTAGCGGGGCACAATGAGCAGTTCTTC.

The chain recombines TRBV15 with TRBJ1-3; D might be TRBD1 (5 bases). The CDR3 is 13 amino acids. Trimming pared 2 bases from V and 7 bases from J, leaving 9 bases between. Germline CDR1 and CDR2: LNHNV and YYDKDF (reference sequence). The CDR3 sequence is CATSRQGYNTIYF. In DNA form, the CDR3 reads TGTGCCACCAGCAGACAGGGTTACAACACCATATATTTT. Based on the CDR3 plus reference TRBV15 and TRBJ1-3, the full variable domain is DAMVIQNPRYQVTQFGKPVTLSCSQTLNHNVMYWYQQKSSQAPKLLFHYYDKDFNNEADTPDNFQSRRPNTSFCFLDIRSPGLGDTAMYLCATSRQGYNTIYFGEGSWLTVV.

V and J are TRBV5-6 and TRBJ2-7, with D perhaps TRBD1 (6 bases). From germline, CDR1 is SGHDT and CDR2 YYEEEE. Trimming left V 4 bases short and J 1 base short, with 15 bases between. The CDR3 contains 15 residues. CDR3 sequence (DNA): TGTGCCAGCAGCCGAACAGGGACGTTATCCTACGAGCAGTACTTC. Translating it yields CASSRTGTLSYEQYF. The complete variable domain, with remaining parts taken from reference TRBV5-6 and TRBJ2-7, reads DAGVTQSPTHLIKTRGQQVTLRCSPKSGHDTVSWYQQALGQGPQFIFQYYEEEERQRGNFPDRFSGHQFPNYSSELNVNALLLGDSALYLCASSRTGTLSYEQYFGPGTRLTVT.

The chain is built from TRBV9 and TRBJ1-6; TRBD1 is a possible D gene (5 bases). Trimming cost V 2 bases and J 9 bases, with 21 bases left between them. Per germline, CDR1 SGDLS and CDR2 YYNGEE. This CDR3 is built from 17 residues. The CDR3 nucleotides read TGTGCCAGCAGCGTGTCGTATACGACCGGGGGGACTTCACCCCTCCACTTT. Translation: CASSVSYTTGGTSPLHF.

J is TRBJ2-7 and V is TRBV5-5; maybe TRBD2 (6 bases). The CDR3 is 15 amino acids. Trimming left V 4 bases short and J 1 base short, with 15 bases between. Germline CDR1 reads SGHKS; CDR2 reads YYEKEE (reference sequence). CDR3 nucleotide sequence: TGTGCCAGCAGCCGGAGGGAATCGCGTTCCTACGAGCAGTACTTC. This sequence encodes CASSRRESRSYEQYF.

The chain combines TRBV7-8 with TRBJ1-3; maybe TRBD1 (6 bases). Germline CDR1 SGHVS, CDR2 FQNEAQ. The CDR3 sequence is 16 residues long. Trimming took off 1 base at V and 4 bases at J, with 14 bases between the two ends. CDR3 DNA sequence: TGTGCCAGCAGCTTAGAGTTAACAGGGCGGGGAAACACCATATATTTT. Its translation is CASSLELTGRGNTIYF.

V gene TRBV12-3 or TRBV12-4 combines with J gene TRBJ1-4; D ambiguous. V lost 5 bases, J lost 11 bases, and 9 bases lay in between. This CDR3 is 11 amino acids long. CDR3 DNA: TGTGCCAGCAGTCTTACCGGGAAACTGTTTTTT. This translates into CASSLTGKLFF.

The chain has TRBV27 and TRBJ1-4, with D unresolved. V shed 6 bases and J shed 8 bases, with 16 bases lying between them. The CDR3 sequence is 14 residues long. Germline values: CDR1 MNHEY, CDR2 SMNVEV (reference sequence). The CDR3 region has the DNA TGTGCCAGCAGGAGCGCCCGCTCTAGGGAAAAACTGTTTTTT. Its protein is CASRSARSREKLFF.

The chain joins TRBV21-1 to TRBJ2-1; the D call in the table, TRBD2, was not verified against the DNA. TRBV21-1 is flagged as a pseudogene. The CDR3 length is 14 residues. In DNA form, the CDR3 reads TGTGCCAGCAGCAAAGTGCGAGGGAGCGATGAGCAGTTCTTC. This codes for CASSKVRGSDEQFF.

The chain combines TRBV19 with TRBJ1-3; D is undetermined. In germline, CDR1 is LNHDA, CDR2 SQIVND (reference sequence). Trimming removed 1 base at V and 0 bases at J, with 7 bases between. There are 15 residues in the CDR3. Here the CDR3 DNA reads TGTGCCAGTAGTATAGGCACAAACTCTGGAAACACCATATATTTT. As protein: CASSIGTNSGNTIYF.

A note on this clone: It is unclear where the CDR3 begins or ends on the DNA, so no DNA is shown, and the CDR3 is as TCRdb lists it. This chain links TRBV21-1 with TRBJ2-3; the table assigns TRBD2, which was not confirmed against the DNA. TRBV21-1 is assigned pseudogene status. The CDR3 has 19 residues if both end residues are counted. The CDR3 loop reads CASKKKWASGSLSTDTQYF.

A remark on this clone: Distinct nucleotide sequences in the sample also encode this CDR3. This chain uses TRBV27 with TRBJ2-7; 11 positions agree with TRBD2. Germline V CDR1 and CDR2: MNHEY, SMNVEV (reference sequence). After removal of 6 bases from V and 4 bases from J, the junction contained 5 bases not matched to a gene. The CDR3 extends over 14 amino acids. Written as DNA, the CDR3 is TGTGCCAGCAGCCCCGGGACTAGCGGTTACGAGCAGTACTTC. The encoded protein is CASSPGTSGYEQYF.

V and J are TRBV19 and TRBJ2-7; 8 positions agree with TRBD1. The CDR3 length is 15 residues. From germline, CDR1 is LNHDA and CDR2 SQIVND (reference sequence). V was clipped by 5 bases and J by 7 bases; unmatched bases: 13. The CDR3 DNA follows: TGTGCCAGTAGTCCAGACAGGGGTACTTCGAGAGAGCAGTACTTC. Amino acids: CASSPDRGTSREQYF.

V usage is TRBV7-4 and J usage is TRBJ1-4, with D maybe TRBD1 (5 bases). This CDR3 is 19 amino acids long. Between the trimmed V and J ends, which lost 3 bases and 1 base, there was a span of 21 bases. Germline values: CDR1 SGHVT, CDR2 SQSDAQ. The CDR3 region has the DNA TGTGCCAGCAGCTTTCGTCGGGGGGAAGTGAAGGGAACTAATGAAAAACTGTTTTTT. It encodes CASSFRRGEVKGTNEKLFF.

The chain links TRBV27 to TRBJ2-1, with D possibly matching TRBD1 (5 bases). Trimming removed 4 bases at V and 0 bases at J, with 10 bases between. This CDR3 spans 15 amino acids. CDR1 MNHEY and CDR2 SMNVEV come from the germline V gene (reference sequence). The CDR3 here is CASSSTESSYNEQFF. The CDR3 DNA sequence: TGTGCCAGCAGTTCGACAGAGAGCTCCTACAATGAGCAGTTCTTC.

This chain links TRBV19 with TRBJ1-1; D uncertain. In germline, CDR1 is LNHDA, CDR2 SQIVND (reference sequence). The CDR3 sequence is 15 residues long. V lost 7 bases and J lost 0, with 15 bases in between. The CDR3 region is CASTKTNSMNTEAFF. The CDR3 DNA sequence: TGTGCCAGTACTAAAACCAACTCCATGAACACTGAAGCTTTCTTT.

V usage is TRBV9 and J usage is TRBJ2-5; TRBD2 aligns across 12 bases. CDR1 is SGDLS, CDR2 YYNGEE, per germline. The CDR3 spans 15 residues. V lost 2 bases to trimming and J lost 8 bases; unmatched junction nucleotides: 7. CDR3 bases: TGTGCCAGCAGCGTTCTCGGACTAGCGGGATTTACCCAGTACTTC. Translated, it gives CASSVLGLAGFTQYF.

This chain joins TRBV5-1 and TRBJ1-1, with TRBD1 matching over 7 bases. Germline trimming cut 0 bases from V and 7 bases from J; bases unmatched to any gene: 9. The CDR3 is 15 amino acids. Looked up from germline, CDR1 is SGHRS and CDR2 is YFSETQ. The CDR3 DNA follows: TGCGCCAGCAGCTTGGCGTCGGCGGGACAGCGTGAAGCTTTCTTT. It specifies CASSLASAGQREAFF.

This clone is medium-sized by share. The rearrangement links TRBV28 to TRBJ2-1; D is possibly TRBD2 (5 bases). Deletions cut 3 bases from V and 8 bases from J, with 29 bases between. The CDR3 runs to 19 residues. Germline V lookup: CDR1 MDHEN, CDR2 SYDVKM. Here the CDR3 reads CASSLMGEGTSYVLDEQFF. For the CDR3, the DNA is TGTGCCAGCAGTTTGATGGGCGAGGGCACATCGTATGTGCTAGATGAGCAGTTCTTC.

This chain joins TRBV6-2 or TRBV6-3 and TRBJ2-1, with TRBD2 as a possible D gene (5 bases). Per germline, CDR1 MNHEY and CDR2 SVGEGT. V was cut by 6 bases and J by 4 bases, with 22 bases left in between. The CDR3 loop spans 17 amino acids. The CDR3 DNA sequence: TGTGCCAGCAGCGCTCTTTCTTTTCTACGGGATTACAATGAGCAGTTCTTC. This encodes CASSALSFLRDYNEQFF.

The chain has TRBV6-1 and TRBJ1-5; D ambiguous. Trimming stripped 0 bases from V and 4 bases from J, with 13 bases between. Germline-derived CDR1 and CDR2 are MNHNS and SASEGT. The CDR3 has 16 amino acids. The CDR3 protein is CASSEAFSGQNQPQHF. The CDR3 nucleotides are TGTGCCAGCAGTGAAGCATTTTCAGGCCAAAATCAGCCCCAGCATTTT.

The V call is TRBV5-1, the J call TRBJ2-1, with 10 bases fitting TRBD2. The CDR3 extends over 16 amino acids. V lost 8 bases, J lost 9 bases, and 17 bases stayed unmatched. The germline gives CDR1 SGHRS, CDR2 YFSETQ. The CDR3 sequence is CASSPLASGSVSEQFF. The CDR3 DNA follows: TGCGCCAGTAGTCCCTTGGCTAGCGGGAGCGTGAGTGAGCAGTTCTTC.

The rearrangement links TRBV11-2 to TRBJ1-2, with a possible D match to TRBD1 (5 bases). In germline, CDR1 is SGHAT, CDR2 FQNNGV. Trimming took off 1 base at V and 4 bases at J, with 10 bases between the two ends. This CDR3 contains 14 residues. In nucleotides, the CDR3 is TGTGCCAGCAGCTTAGGGCAGGGTAGCTATGGCTACACCTTC. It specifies CASSLGQGSYGYTF. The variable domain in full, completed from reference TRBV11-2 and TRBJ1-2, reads EAGVAQSPRYKIIEKRQSVAFWCNPISGHATLYWYQQILGQGPKLLIQFQNNGVVDDSQLPKDRFSAERLKGVDSTLKIQPAKLEDSAVYLCASSLGQGSYGYTFGSGTRLTVV.

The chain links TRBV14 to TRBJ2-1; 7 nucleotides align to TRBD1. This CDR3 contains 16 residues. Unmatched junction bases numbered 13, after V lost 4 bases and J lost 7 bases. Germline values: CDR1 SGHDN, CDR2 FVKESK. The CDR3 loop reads CASSLLLGGRGNEQFF. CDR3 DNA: TGTGCCAGCAGCCTGCTTTTGGGTGGCAGGGGGAATGAGCAGTTCTTC.

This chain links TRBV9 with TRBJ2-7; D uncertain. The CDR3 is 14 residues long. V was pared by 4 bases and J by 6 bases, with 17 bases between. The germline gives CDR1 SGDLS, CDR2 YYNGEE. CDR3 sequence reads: CASSPPRGPSEQYF. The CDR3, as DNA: TGTGCCAGCAGCCCCCCGCGAGGCCCATCCGAGCAGTACTTC. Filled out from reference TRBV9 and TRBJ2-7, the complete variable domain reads DSGVTQTPKHLITATGQRVTLRCSPRSGDLSVYWYQQSLDQGLQFLIQYYNGEERAKGNILERFSAQQFPDLHSELNLSSLELGDSALYFCASSPPRGPSEQYFGPGTRLTVT.